These T cell receptor beta chains were read from a single sample in a study of OX40 agonist ivuxolimab in advanced cancers. Measured with immunoSEQ multiplex PCR; TCRdb has only the in-frame clones, and not every one. The table has some 62,000 clones, less than 95% seen once. The input for sequencing was CD4+ or CD8+ T cells sorted from blood, taken in a trial of the OX40 agonist ivuxolimab. The source of these receptors is an adult with an advanced solid tumor such as melanoma, head and neck, liver or kidney cancer. The CDR3 runs from the conserved cysteine through the conserved F or W. D genes are given only for firm matches. Where a row states a size, it is once, few, many or the class of an expanded clone; other rows omit it.

abundance,d_gene,j_gene,v_gene,CDR3nt,CDR3aa
NA,NA,TRBJ2-5,TRBV6-5,TGTGCCAGCAGTTACAAAGTTGGGGGGCGGGAGACCCAGTACTTC,CASSYKVGGRETQYF
NA,NA,TRBJ2-7,TRBV5-1,TGCGCCAGCAGCTTTTCGAGCCTCCGGAGCGAGCAGTACTTC,CASSFSSLRSEQYF
NA,TRBD1,TRBJ2-1,TRBV28,TGTGCCAGCAGCTCGGACAGGGGTTCCTACAATGAGCAGTTCTTC,CASSSDRGSYNEQFF
NA,TRBD2,TRBJ2-1,TRBV7-9,TGTGCCAGCAGCTTGACGCGGGAGTTCAATGAGCAGTTCTTC,CASSLTREFNEQFF
once,TRBD2,TRBJ2-2,TRBV7-7,TGTGCCAGCAGCCCCCAAAGCGGGAAGAACACCGGGGAGCTGTTTTTT,CASSPQSGKNTGELFF
NA,TRBD2,TRBJ2-7,TRBV28,TGTGCCAGCAGTTTAAGCGAGGGACTAGCCGGCGAGCAGTACTTC,CASSLSEGLAGEQYF
NA,NA,TRBJ2-7,TRBV27,TGTGCCAGCAGTCCTGGGGGAGAGCTCGCCTACGAGCAGTACTTC,CASSPGGELAYEQYF
NA,TRBD1,TRBJ2-2,TRBV28,TGTGCCAGCACCCCCGGGACAGGGGGTTCCGGGGAGCTGTTTTTT,CASTPGTGGSGELFF
few,TRBD2,TRBJ2-2,TRBV28,TGTGCCAGCAGTCAAGGACTAGCCGCAACCGGGGAGCTGTTTTTT,CASSQGLAATGELFF
few,NA,TRBJ2-1,TRBV6-4,TGTGCCAGCAGTGACTCGAGTCGGGGTGGCTACAATGAGCAGTTCTTC,CASSDSSRGGYNEQFF
NA,NA,TRBJ2-2,TRBV6-6,TGTGCCAGCAGCCTCCTTGGGGACCAGGTCGGGGAGCTGTTTTTT,CASSLLGDQVGELFF
NA,TRBD2,TRBJ2-5,TRBV4-1,TGCGCCAGCAGCCAGCCGGGACTAGCGGTAGAAGCCCAGTACTTC,CASSQPGLAVEAQYF
NA,NA,TRBJ1-2,TRBV27,TGTGCCAGCAGTTACGGGAAAGGGTATGGCTACACCTTC,CASSYGKGYGYTF
NA,NA,TRBJ2-7,TRBV5-6,TGTGCCAGCAGCGTTGAGCTCAGCTACGAGCAGTACTTC,CASSVELSYEQYF
NA,NA,TRBJ2-7,TRBV5-1,TGCGCCAGCAGTCCCACAACGCTTCCCTCCTACGAGCAGTACTTC,CASSPTTLPSYEQYF
NA,NA,TRBJ2-7,TRBV7-6,TGTGCCAGCAGTCTCGGCGGAGACTACGAGCAGTACTTC,CASSLGGDYEQYF
NA,TRBD2,TRBJ2-7,TRBV10-2,TGCGCCAGCAGTTCCGGCGGGAGTCCCTACGAGCAGTACTTC,CASSSGGSPYEQYF
once,NA,TRBJ2-3,TRBV6-6,TGTGCCAGCAGCCCCCCGGAGGGCCCTTTGACAGATACGCAGTATTTT,CASSPPEGPLTDTQYF
NA,TRBD1,TRBJ1-5,TRBV7-3,TGTGCCAGCAGCTTAATGGCGGGACAGCAACCTATACTGAATCAGCCCCAGCATTTT,CASSLMAGQQPILNQPQHF
NA,NA,TRBJ1-5,TRBV28,TGTGCCAGCAGTCCCCCTGAGAGGACGAAGGGCAATCAGCCCCAGCATTTT,CASSPPERTKGNQPQHF
NA,NA,TRBJ2-7,TRBV28,TGTGCCAGCAGCCCCCGGGGGATTTACTACGAGCAGTACTTC,CASSPRGIYYEQYF
NA,TRBD2,TRBJ2-2,TRBV10-2,TGCGCCAGCACTGCGGGAGAGACCGGGGAGCTGTTTTTT,CASTAGETGELFF
once,TRBD2,TRBJ2-7,TRBV15,TGTGCCACCAGCAGTCTCGTTGGTAGCGGGAGTGACGAGCAGTACTTC,CATSSLVGSGSDEQYF
NA,TRBD1,TRBJ2-7,TRBV6-6,TGTGCCAGCAGTTACTCAGGGGGCGGCTACGAGCAGTACTTC,CASSYSGGGYEQYF